The TCR beta chain described here comes from a study of T cells in localized non-small cell lung cancer (dated by TCRdb to the early 2020s). As for the study more broadly: T cell repertoires of approximately 250 early-stage NSCLC patients were analyzed, with tumors being compared against uninvolved tumor-adjacent lungs. NSCLC patients had a mean age of approximately 72 years, and more than 120 were male and 85 to 110 female. All 236 NSCLC patients in the cohort were treatment-naive and had localized lung tumors that were resected.

At diagnosis, tumor, uninvolved tumor-adjacent lung and peripheral blood were collected and then preserved as a mix of FFPE and fresh-frozen material. For TCR repertoire profiling, blood samples were analyzed in the form of peripheral blood mononuclear cells. A word on this clone: The target of this receptor is not known. Base qualities are not at hand, and no much larger clone is one base apart.

V loses 2 bases of germline sequence and J loses 3 bases, and the interval between the two ends is 11 bases. CDR1 LNHDA and CDR2 SQIVND are derived from the germline V gene (reference sequence). Reading from cysteine to phenylalanine, the CDR3 counts 14 amino acids. Here the CDR3 DNA is all that survives: 42 bases in frame from base 1. General findings and caveats noted by the study authors: Higher T cell density in blood was associated with longer overall survival, whereas higher clonality in adjacent lung was associated with shorter survival. Of the top 100 tumor clones, a median of about 53 were detected in paired uninvolved adjacent lung; approximately 28 were also among that lung's top 100. Uninvolved tumor-adjacent lung showed the highest T cell clonality, higher than tumor, which suggests more focused antigenic responses in the adjacent lung. Because the study design was exploratory, TCR variables were selected using unadjusted p-values without false-discovery rate correction. Because multi-region tumor sequencing was not done, intratumor heterogeneity could not be ruled out.

TCR beta CDR3 regions were sequenced from DNA using the immunoSEQ Assay. In the authors' own workflow: To compute T cell density, TCR beta template counts were normalized to usable DNA, which was estimated by amplifying housekeeping genes. Richness was estimated using the preseqR package, with extrapolation to 400,000 templates for PBMC samples and to 120,000 templates for tissue samples. Clonality was calculated as one minus Pielou's evenness. Tissue-enriched TCRs were identified by differential abundance testing using productive amino-acid clonotypes, minimum total count 5 and alpha 0.1. The Jaccard Index and the Morisita Overlap Index were used to measure repertoire overlap between compartments. GLIPH clustered TCR beta CDR3s with public tetramer-defined viral CDR3s; viral motifs required at least three viral sequences plus V-gene enrichment. What TCRdb holds here is the immuneACCESS table cut down to in-frame rearrangements. Part of the clones is not present; checked against another copy, under half of the missing clones reflect an unresolved V gene, and the others are unexplained. That table gives V, J and clone size, and the DNA gave D and trimming. For this sample there are roughly 30,000 clones; around 90% appear just once. The ten most abundant clones make up about 28% of the sample.

The rearrangement joined TRBV19 to TRBJ2-7; no confident D gene assignment can be made. Here the sequenced sample was peripheral blood, taken before any cancer treatment. This receptor was identified in a female donor over 55 with stage I lung adenocarcinoma. The CDR3 reads as follows: CASSISDGYYEQYF. The DNA reads as follows: TGTGCCAGTAGTATATCCGACGGTTACTACGAGCAGTACTTC.